Here is one TCR beta chain with its context. What it binds is unknown. These data come from a study of cytomegalovirus exposure and HLA in healthy donors. As for the study in general: Roughly 80% of approximately 400 genotyped donors fell in the Caucasian-associated ancestry cluster.

Likely unrecorded immune exposures existed in these nominally healthy donors. Regarding the study as a whole: Later analysis identified a missense DCLRE1C variant that was linked to TCR beta V- and J-gene trimming.

With 60 Vbeta and 13 Jbeta primers, the PCR was carried out. Here immunoSEQ multiplex PCR was the method, and the copy in TCRdb shows in-frame clones only, minus some. Of about 140,000 clones listed, more than 65% are singletons. This CDR3 is 18 amino acids long. Germline values: CDR1 SGHTA, CDR2 FQGTGA. With 2 bases clipped from V and 1 base from J, the junction kept 11 bases outside the gene matches. The material sequenced was PBMCs. V is TRBV7-3 and J is TRBJ1-5, with TRBD1 identical over 7 bases. This TCR was recovered from a woman younger than 45 in good health and CMV-seronegative. Written as DNA, the CDR3 is TGTGCCAGCAGCTTAGGGCAGGGGGACTTTCGGAGCAATCAGCCCCAGCATTTT. Amino acids: CASSLGQGDFRSNQPQHF.